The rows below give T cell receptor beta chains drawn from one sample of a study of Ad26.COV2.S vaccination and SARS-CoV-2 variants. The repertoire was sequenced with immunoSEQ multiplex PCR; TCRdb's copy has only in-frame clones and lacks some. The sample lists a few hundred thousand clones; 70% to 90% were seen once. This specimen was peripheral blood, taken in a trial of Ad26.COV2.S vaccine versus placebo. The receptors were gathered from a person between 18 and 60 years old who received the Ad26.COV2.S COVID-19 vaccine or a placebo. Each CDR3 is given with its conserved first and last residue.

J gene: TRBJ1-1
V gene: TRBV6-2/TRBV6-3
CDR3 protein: CASSYGRDNTEAFF

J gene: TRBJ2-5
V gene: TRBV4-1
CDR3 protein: CASSQDGIGGTQYF

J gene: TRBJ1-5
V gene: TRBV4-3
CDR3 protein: CASSPFLSSNQPQHF

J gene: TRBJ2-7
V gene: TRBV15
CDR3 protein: CATSMKGLHYEQYF

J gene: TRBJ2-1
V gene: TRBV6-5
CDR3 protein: CASGVGNEQFF

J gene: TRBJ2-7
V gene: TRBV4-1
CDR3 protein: CASSQGGGRTYEQYF

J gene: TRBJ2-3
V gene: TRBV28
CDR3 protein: CASRDRGSTDTQYF

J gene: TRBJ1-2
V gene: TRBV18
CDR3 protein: CASSPRDSRNYGYTF

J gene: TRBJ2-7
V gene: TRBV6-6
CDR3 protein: CASSTFRGLNSYEQYF

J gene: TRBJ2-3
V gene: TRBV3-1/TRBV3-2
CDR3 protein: CASSQDSSATTDTQYF

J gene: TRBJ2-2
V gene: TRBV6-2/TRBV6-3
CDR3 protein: CASSLPSGQVAGELFF

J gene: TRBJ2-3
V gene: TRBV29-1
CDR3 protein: CSVEDGGSTDTQYF

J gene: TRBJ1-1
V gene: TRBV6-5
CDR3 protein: CASSLLGQMNTEAFF

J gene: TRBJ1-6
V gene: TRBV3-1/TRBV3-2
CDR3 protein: CASSQNPSGDSPLHF

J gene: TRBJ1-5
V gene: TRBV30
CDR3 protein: CAWRESSYSNQPQHF

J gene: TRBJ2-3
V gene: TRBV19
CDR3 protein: CASSSAGTRETDTQYF

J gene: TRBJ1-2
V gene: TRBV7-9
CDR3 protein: CASSTPGQGADGYTF

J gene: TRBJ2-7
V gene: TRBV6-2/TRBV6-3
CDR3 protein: CASSPRGGGPYEQYF

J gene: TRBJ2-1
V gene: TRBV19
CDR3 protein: CASSKAEYNEQFF

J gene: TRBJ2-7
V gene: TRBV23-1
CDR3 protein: CASSQCWAYEQYF

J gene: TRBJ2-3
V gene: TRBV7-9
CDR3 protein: CASSFRQGSDTQYF

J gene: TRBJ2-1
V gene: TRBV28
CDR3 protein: CASSLTSGGLNEQFF

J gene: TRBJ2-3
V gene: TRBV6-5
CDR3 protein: CASRYTDTQYF

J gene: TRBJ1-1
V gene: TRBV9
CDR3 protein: CASSVTAGLNTEAFF

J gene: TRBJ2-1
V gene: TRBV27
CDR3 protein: CASSLFNEQFF

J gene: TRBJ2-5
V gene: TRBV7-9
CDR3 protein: CASSFGLQETQYF

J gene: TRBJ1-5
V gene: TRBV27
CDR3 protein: CASAQQGAFQPQHF

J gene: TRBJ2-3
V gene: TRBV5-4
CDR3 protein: CASSIISGGPDTQYF

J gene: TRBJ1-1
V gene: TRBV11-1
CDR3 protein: CASSSSWNEAFF

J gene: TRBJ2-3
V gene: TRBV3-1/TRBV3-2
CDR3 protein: CASSQTAGADTQYF

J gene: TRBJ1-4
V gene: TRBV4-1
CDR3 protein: CASSQEQQGDLGEKLFF

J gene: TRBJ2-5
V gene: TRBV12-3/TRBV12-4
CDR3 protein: CASSFQETQYF

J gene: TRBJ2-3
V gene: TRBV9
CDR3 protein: CASSVEVEGTDTQYF

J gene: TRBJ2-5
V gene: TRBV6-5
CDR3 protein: CASSYGAGGNVETQYF

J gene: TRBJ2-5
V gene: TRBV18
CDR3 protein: CASSRETQYF

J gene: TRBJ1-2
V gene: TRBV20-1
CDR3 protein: CSASNRSHYGYTF

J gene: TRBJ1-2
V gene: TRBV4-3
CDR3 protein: CASSHGQGYGYTF

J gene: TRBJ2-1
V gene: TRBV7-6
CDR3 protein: CASSTPAGTTQLYEQFF

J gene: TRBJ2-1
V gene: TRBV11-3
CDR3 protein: CASSYTRQGGSYNEQFF

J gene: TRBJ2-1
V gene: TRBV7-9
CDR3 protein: CASSPAGNEQFF

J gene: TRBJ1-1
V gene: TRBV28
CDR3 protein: CASSLTVNTEAFF

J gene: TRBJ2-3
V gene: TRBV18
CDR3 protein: CASSPRDSKRDTQYF

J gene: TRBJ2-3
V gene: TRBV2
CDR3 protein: CASRPHAGGARSTDTQYF

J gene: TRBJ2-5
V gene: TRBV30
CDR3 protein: CAWKWRQETQYF

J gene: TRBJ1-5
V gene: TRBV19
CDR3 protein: CASSMGQLNQPQHF

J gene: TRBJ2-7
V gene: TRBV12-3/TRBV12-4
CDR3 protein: CASSFSERREQYF